The rows below give T cell receptor beta chains drawn from one sample of a study of identical twins. TCRdb recomputed calls from the 5' RACE reads with MiXCR, one row per CDR3 protein. The sample has 500,000 or so distinct CDR3 sequences; over 12% are singletons. The same sample was also used in a study of yellow fever vaccine responses in identical twins.

The sequencing sample was made of CD4+ T cells sorted from blood. All receptors derive from a woman aged 18-29 years in good health. CDR3s include the opening cysteine and the closing phenylalanine or tryptophan. The order of the fields is clone size, D gene, V gene, J gene, CDR3 protein, CDR3 DNA. A D gene is named only where the DNA matches it firmly. Size values are once, few and many counts, or a class for expanded clones, and some rows have none.

clone size: NA
D gene: NA
V gene: TRBV18
J gene: TRBJ1-2
CDR3 protein: CASSPDSEGYTF
CDR3 DNA: TGTGCCAGCTCACCGGACAGTGAAGGCTACACCTTC

clone size: once
D gene: NA
V gene: TRBV19
J gene: TRBJ1-2
CDR3 protein: CASSSGLNYGYTF
CDR3 DNA: TGTGCCAGTAGTTCCGGCCTTAACTATGGCTACACCTTC

clone size: NA
D gene: NA
V gene: TRBV20-1
J gene: TRBJ1-5
CDR3 protein: CSARSSGVNQPQHF
CDR3 DNA: TGCAGTGCTAGATCCTCCGGCGTCAATCAGCCCCAGCATTTT

clone size: few
D gene: NA
V gene: TRBV5-6
J gene: TRBJ1-1
CDR3 protein: CASSLVALMNTEAFF
CDR3 DNA: TGTGCCAGCAGCTTGGTTGCATTAATGAACACTGAAGCTTTCTTT

clone size: NA
D gene: NA
V gene: TRBV6-1
J gene: TRBJ2-2
CDR3 protein: CASRPVFTGELFF
CDR3 DNA: TGTGCCAGCAGGCCAGTATTCACCGGGGAGCTGTTTTTT

clone size: many
D gene: TRBD1
V gene: TRBV14
J gene: TRBJ2-5
CDR3 protein: CASSQRTGGKETQYF
CDR3 DNA: TGTGCCAGCAGCCAAAGGACAGGGGGAAAGGAGACCCAGTACTTC

clone size: few
D gene: NA
V gene: TRBV5-5
J gene: TRBJ2-1
CDR3 protein: CASSLEGGALNEQFF
CDR3 DNA: TGTGCCAGCAGCTTGGAAGGGGGGGCTCTCAATGAGCAGTTCTTC

clone size: NA
D gene: NA
V gene: TRBV20-1
J gene: TRBJ2-3
CDR3 protein: CSATRGSSTDTQYF
CDR3 DNA: TGCAGTGCTACCCGGGGCAGCAGCACAGATACGCAGTATTTT

clone size: many
D gene: NA
V gene: TRBV3-1
J gene: TRBJ2-7
CDR3 protein: CASSQAVLYEQYF
CDR3 DNA: TGTGCCAGCAGCCAAGCTGTTCTCTACGAGCAGTACTTC

clone size: NA
D gene: TRBD1
V gene: TRBV6-1
J gene: TRBJ1-6
CDR3 protein: CASSPGTAPWPLHF
CDR3 DNA: TGTGCCAGCAGTCCCGGGACAGCCCCTTGGCCCCTCCACTTT

clone size: NA
D gene: TRBD2
V gene: TRBV20-1
J gene: TRBJ2-4
CDR3 protein: CSARDSGAKNIQYF
CDR3 DNA: TGCAGTGCTAGAGATAGCGGGGCCAAAAACATTCAGTACTTC

clone size: few
D gene: NA
V gene: TRBV12-3/TRBV12-4
J gene: TRBJ2-7
CDR3 protein: CASSLTSGVGQYF
CDR3 DNA: TGTGCCAGCAGTTTAACCTCAGGGGTAGGGCAGTACTTC

clone size: NA
D gene: NA
V gene: TRBV3-1
J gene: TRBJ2-5
CDR3 protein: CASSQELAQYF
CDR3 DNA: TGTGCCAGCAGCCAAGAATTGGCCCAGTACTTC

clone size: many
D gene: TRBD1
V gene: TRBV10-3
J gene: TRBJ1-1
CDR3 protein: CAIANHRGGMNTEAFF
CDR3 DNA: TGTGCCATCGCGAACCACAGGGGAGGGATGAACACTGAAGCTTTCTTT

clone size: NA
D gene: NA
V gene: TRBV6-5
J gene: TRBJ2-1
CDR3 protein: CASSYVRGLDEQFF
CDR3 DNA: TGTGCCAGCAGTTACGTTCGAGGACTGGATGAGCAGTTCTTC

clone size: NA
D gene: NA
V gene: TRBV29-1
J gene: TRBJ2-5
CDR3 protein: CSVIVGGETQYF
CDR3 DNA: TGCAGCGTTATAGTCGGGGGAGAGACCCAGTACTTC

clone size: many
D gene: NA
V gene: TRBV29-1
J gene: TRBJ2-3
CDR3 protein: CSVGADTQYF
CDR3 DNA: TGCAGCGTGGGGGCAGATACGCAGTATTTT

clone size: NA
D gene: TRBD2
V gene: TRBV11-2
J gene: TRBJ2-2
CDR3 protein: CASSLALRGYTGELFF
CDR3 DNA: TGTGCCAGCAGCTTAGCGCTGCGGGGGTACACCGGGGAGCTGTTTTTT

clone size: NA
D gene: NA
V gene: TRBV9
J gene: TRBJ1-1
CDR3 protein: CASRGVGTEAFF
CDR3 DNA: TGTGCCAGCAGGGGGGTGGGCACTGAAGCTTTCTTT

clone size: NA
D gene: NA
V gene: TRBV10-3
J gene: TRBJ2-2
CDR3 protein: CAISDGAGNTGELFF
CDR3 DNA: TGTGCCATCAGTGATGGCGCGGGGAACACCGGGGAGCTGTTTTTT

clone size: NA
D gene: TRBD1
V gene: TRBV18
J gene: TRBJ2-3
CDR3 protein: CASSPPETGISGTQYF
CDR3 DNA: TGTGCCAGCTCACCACCCGAGACAGGGATCAGTGGTACGCAGTATTTT

clone size: NA
D gene: TRBD2
V gene: TRBV2
J gene: TRBJ2-5
CDR3 protein: CASSAAEGAGGLETQYF
CDR3 DNA: TGTGCCAGCAGTGCCGCTGAAGGAGCGGGGGGGCTTGAGACCCAGTACTTC

clone size: NA
D gene: TRBD2
V gene: TRBV5-1
J gene: TRBJ2-7
CDR3 protein: CASSLQPSGGTEQYF
CDR3 DNA: TGCGCCAGCAGCTTGCAACCTTCGGGGGGTACCGAGCAGTACTTC

clone size: NA
D gene: NA
V gene: TRBV25-1
J gene: TRBJ2-5
CDR3 protein: CASSDDTGRKETQYF
CDR3 DNA: TGTGCCAGCAGTGATGATACAGGGCGAAAAGAGACCCAGTACTTC

clone size: many
D gene: TRBD1
V gene: TRBV5-1
J gene: TRBJ1-1
CDR3 protein: CASSSQGARTEAFF
CDR3 DNA: TGCGCCAGCAGCTCACAGGGGGCTCGCACTGAAGCTTTCTTT

clone size: many
D gene: NA
V gene: TRBV5-1
J gene: TRBJ2-7
CDR3 protein: CASSTGTLADYEQYF
CDR3 DNA: TGCGCCAGCAGCACCGGGACCCTAGCAGACTACGAGCAGTACTTC

clone size: NA
D gene: NA
V gene: TRBV20-1
J gene: TRBJ2-4
CDR3 protein: CSTREFKDIQYF
CDR3 DNA: TGCAGTACTAGAGAATTCAAGGACATTCAGTACTTC

clone size: few
D gene: TRBD1
V gene: TRBV18
J gene: TRBJ2-5
CDR3 protein: CASSLNSQGVTRIETQYF
CDR3 DNA: TGTGCCAGCTCACTAAATTCACAGGGGGTCACGCGAATAGAGACCCAGTACTTC

clone size: NA
D gene: TRBD2
V gene: TRBV14
J gene: TRBJ2-3
CDR3 protein: CASSQERALAGFVDTQYF
CDR3 DNA: TGTGCCAGCAGCCAAGAGCGGGCCCTAGCGGGGTTCGTGGATACGCAGTATTTT

clone size: few
D gene: TRBD2
V gene: TRBV20-1
J gene: TRBJ2-1
CDR3 protein: CSANPRTSGGPYNEQFF
CDR3 DNA: TGCAGTGCCAACCCAAGGACTAGCGGGGGCCCTTACAATGAGCAGTTCTTC

clone size: NA
D gene: TRBD2
V gene: TRBV7-9
J gene: TRBJ2-5
CDR3 protein: CASRLAGGEETQYF
CDR3 DNA: TGTGCCAGCAGGCTAGCGGGAGGGGAAGAGACCCAGTACTTC

clone size: NA
D gene: NA
V gene: TRBV7-2
J gene: TRBJ2-3
CDR3 protein: CASSLGISVPDTQYF
CDR3 DNA: TGTGCCAGCAGCTTAGGGATTAGCGTCCCAGATACGCAGTATTTT

clone size: few
D gene: NA
V gene: TRBV5-4
J gene: TRBJ2-7
CDR3 protein: CASSPGPDSSREQYF
CDR3 DNA: TGTGCCAGCAGCCCCGGACCGGACAGTTCTCGCGAGCAGTACTTC

clone size: few
D gene: TRBD1
V gene: TRBV5-4
J gene: TRBJ1-3
CDR3 protein: CASSVNRGNTIYF
CDR3 DNA: TGTGCCAGCAGCGTAAACAGGGGCAACACCATATATTTT

clone size: few
D gene: TRBD2
V gene: TRBV20-1
J gene: TRBJ2-7
CDR3 protein: CSARPLAGVLDEQYF
CDR3 DNA: TGCAGTGCCCGGCCCCTAGCGGGAGTCCTCGACGAGCAGTACTTC